The 10 T cell receptor beta chains in this list originate from one sample, sequenced in a study of cytotoxic CD8 clonotypes in ibrutinib-treated CLL (dated by TCRdb to about 2021). The time point label here, explained by the study, means: roughly 23 months on ibrutinib. Libraries were built with the immunoSEQ multiplex PCR assay. Here the immuneACCESS table is served through TCRdb, limited to in-frame sequences with V and J called. Missing clones are a known gap in these copies; in checked studies unresolved V genes cover under half, and the rest lacks a known reason. For this sample there are about 130,000 clones; roughly 88% appear just once. The ten largest clones represent roughly 1.9% of the sample. The sample was PBMCs, taken after 24 months of ibrutinib treatment. The receptors shown here come from a human donor with chronic lymphocytic leukemia.

CDR3 sequence: CASSSQGFSGNTIYF. CDR3 nucleotides: TGTGCCAGCAGCTCCCAGGGGTTCTCTGGAAACACCATATATTTT. The chain employs TRBV7-9 and TRBJ1-3, with D maybe TRBD1 (6 bases). CDR3 length equals 15 residues. CDR1 and CDR2 from the germline V gene are SEHNR and FQNEAQ (reference sequence). Trimming removed 4 bases at V and 0 bases at J, with 10 bases between.

The V and J genes are TRBV2 and TRBJ1-2; possible D gene TRBD1, 5 bases. CDR1 and CDR2 from the germline V gene are SNHLY and FYNNEI. Deletions cut 8 bases from V and 0 bases from J, with 13 bases between. The CDR3 contains 14 residues. The CDR3 region has the DNA TGTGCCAGCGGGGTAGGACAACCTAACTATGGCTACACCTTC. It codes for CASGVGQPNYGYTF.

The chain has TRBV15 and TRBJ1-1; perhaps TRBD1 as D (6 bases). This CDR3 contains 14 residues. V lost 5 bases, J lost 5 bases, and 15 bases lay in between. Looked up from germline, CDR1 is LNHNV and CDR2 is YYDKDF (reference sequence). CDR3 amino acids: CATSASGVTTEAFF. The CDR3 bases are TGTGCCACCAGCGCGTCAGGGGTTACGACTGAAGCTTTCTTT.

The V and J genes are TRBV7-6 and TRBJ2-7, with 10 bases fitting TRBD1. There are 16 residues in the CDR3. J gave up 3 bases and V 1 base, and 6 bases lay outside the gene matches. Germline loops: CDR1 SGHVS, CDR2 FNYEAQ. The CDR3 sequence: CASSLGQGAFVYEQYF. CDR3 DNA sequence: TGTGCCAGCAGCTTAGGACAGGGGGCTTTCGTCTACGAGCAGTACTTC.

The chain links TRBV6-6 to TRBJ2-7, with D unresolved. The CDR3 totals 10 residues. Germline values: CDR1 MNHNY, CDR2 SVGAGI (reference sequence). Trimming pared 7 bases from V and 4 bases from J, leaving 5 bases between. In DNA, the CDR3 is TGTGCCAGCACTTATTACGAGCAGTACTTC. Translated: CASTYYEQYF.

The chain carries TRBV7-3 and TRBJ2-3, with no clear D. Germline V gene lookup returns CDR1 SGHTA and CDR2 FQGTGA. CDR3 length: 13 residues. V was shortened by 5 bases and J by 6 bases, with 12 bases between the two germline ends. CDR3 nucleotides: TGTGCCAGCAGCCCGGGTTCCACGGATACGCAGTATTTT. Translating it yields CASSPGSTDTQYF.

The chain is built from TRBV7-2 and TRBJ2-5, with 10 bases matching TRBD1. With V trimmed by 5 bases and J by 5 bases, 5 bases remained unmatched. Germline values: CDR1 SGHTA, CDR2 FQGNSA. The CDR3 consists of 14 residues. As DNA, the CDR3 is TGTGCCAGCAGCCGACAGGGGGCGAGGGAGACCCAGTACTTC. Translating it yields CASSRQGARETQYF.

The rearrangement joins TRBV29-1 to TRBJ1-6, with TRBD1 matching over 12 bases. The germline gives CDR1 SQVTM, CDR2 ANQGSEA. Losses at the gene ends were 7 bases for V and 7 bases for J; bases not matched to a gene: 5. This CDR3 contains 14 residues. CDR3 DNA sequence: TGCAGCGCAGGGACAGGGGGCGTAAATTCACCCCTCCACTTT. Amino acid sequence: CSAGTGGVNSPLHF.

This rearrangement joins TRBV7-2 to TRBJ2-5; 8 nucleotides line up with TRBD2. The CDR3 is 15 amino acids. V trimming: 4 bases; J trimming: 2 bases; junction bases outside the gene matches: 6. Germline values: CDR1 SGHTA, CDR2 FQGNSA. In nucleotides, the CDR3 is TGTGCCAGCAGCTCCCGAGCGGGAGCGCAAGAGACCCAGTACTTC. This codes for CASSSRAGAQETQYF.

The V gene is TRBV7-8, the J gene TRBJ1-3; tentative D call: TRBD1 (5 bases). The CDR3 has 12 residues. Germline loops: CDR1 SGHVS, CDR2 FQNEAQ. V was pared by 5 bases and J by 8 bases, with 10 bases between. The CDR3 DNA reads TGTGCCAGCAGCACCAGCAGGGACACCATATATTTT. Protein: CASSTSRDTIYF.